These 14 T cell receptor beta chains were sequenced from one sample in a study of cytotoxic CD8 clonotypes in ibrutinib-treated CLL. Data came from immunoSEQ multiplex PCR; TCRdb stores just in-frame clones and leaves some out. The table shows some 150,000 clones, with 70% to 80% occurring only once. This specimen consisted of PBMCs, obtained after 24 months of ibrutinib treatment. These receptors were collected from a human donor with chronic lymphocytic leukemia.

J is TRBJ1-5 and V is TRBV6-4; D remains unclear. Trimming removed 4 bases at V and 5 bases at J, with 9 bases between. This CDR3 region has 13 residues. Per germline, CDR1 MRHNA and CDR2 SNTAGT. The CDR3 nucleotides are TGTGCCAGCAGTGTCCAGGCAGATCAGCCCCAGCATTTT. Its translation is CASSVQADQPQHF.

This clone has more than one count but fewer than ten. V is TRBV5-6 and J is TRBJ2-3; 11 bases line up with TRBD2. This CDR3 has 15 amino acids. CDR1 is SGHDT and CDR2 is YYEEEE in the germline V gene. V was pared by 3 bases and J by 1 base, with 1 base of the junction left unmatched. In nucleotides, the CDR3 is TGTGCCAGCAGCTCGACTAGCGGGGGCACAGATACGCAGTATTTT. It codes for CASSSTSGGTDTQYF.

This clone appeared once. The chain links TRBV18 to TRBJ2-1, with D possibly being TRBD2 (6 bases). The germline V gene has CDR1 KGHSH and CDR2 LQKENI. CDR3 length: 14 residues. Trimming took 1 base from V and 9 from J, leaving 13 bases between them. CDR3 DNA: TGTGCCAGCTCACCACAGTCTAGCGCCCCTGAGCAGTTCTTC. It encodes CASSPQSSAPEQFF.

This clone was counted between two and nine times. The J gene is TRBJ1-5, the V gene TRBV30, with unresolved D. The CDR3 contains 13 residues. The germline V gene has CDR1 GTSNPN and CDR2 SVGIG (reference sequence). V lost 0 bases and J 5 bases, leaving 8 bases between the germline ends. CDR3: CAWSVAGDQPQHF. The DNA of the CDR3 is TGTGCCTGGAGTGTCGCCGGGGATCAGCCCCAGCATTTT. Complete variable domain (other parts from reference TRBV30 and TRBJ1-5): SQTIHQWPATLVQPVGSPLSLECTVEGTSNPNLYWYRQAAGRGLQLLFYSVGIGQISSEVPQNLSASRPQDRQFILSSKKLLLSDSGFYLCAWSVAGDQPQHFGDGTRLSIL.

The V and J genes are TRBV7-8 and TRBJ1-1; 7 bases agree with TRBD1. Germline lookup yields CDR1 SGHVS and CDR2 FQNEAQ. This CDR3 is built from 13 residues. With 5 bases clipped from V and 8 bases from J, the junction kept 8 bases outside the gene matches. Here the CDR3 reads CASSHQDRAEAFF. CDR3 nucleotides: TGTGCCAGCAGCCACCAAGACAGGGCCGAAGCTTTCTTT.

The chain uses TRBV6-4 and TRBJ2-2; D gene unclear. CDR3 size: 17 residues. Germline V gene data show CDR1 as MRHNA and CDR2 as SNTAGT. V lost 0 bases and J 8 bases, leaving 19 bases between the germline ends. The CDR3 here is CASSDSIAAGKTGELFF. CDR3 in DNA: TGTGCCAGCAGTGACTCGATCGCGGCAGGAAAAACAGGGGAGCTGTTTTTT.

The chain carries TRBV5-6 and TRBJ2-7; 13 bases fit TRBD2. Germline loops: CDR1 SGHDT, CDR2 YYEEEE. V shed 7 bases, J shed 2 bases, and the junction held 12 bases outside the gene matches. This CDR3 is 17 amino acids long. CDR3 residues: CASATGLAGPLTYEQYF. The CDR3 bases are TGTGCCAGCGCAACGGGACTAGCGGGACCCCTCACCTACGAGCAGTACTTC.

The rearrangement uses TRBV30 and TRBJ1-4; weak D call: TRBD1 (6 bases). V lost 0 bases and J 6 bases, leaving 11 bases between the germline ends. The CDR3 covers 14 residues. Germline CDR1 GTSNPN, CDR2 SVGIG (reference sequence). The CDR3 region is CAWSVLRTDEKLFF. In DNA form, the CDR3 reads TGTGCCTGGAGTGTCCTACGGACAGATGAAAAACTGTTTTTT.

V is TRBV19 and J is TRBJ2-1, with TRBD2 identical over 10 bases. V lost 4 bases to trimming and J lost 4 bases; unmatched junction nucleotides: 4. The CDR3 totals 15 residues. Per germline, CDR1 LNHDA and CDR2 SQIVND (reference sequence). The CDR3 bases are TGTGCCAGTAGTAAGCGGGGGGGCCTGTACAATGAGCAGTTCTTC. Translated, it gives CASSKRGGLYNEQFF.

The chain links TRBV6-6 to TRBJ2-5; 12 bases line up with TRBD2. From germline, CDR1 is MNHNY and CDR2 SVGAGI (reference sequence). The CDR3 covers 15 residues. With 2 bases clipped from V and 5 bases from J, the junction kept 3 bases outside the gene matches. The CDR3 DNA reads TGTGCCAGCAGTTACCTAGCGGGAGGGCCGGAGACCCAGTACTTC. Protein product: CASSYLAGGPETQYF.

The V call is TRBV27, the J call TRBJ2-3; D is ambiguous. Germline V CDR1 and CDR2: MNHEY, SMNVEV (reference sequence). The CDR3 length is 12 residues. Trimming took off 8 bases at V and 4 bases at J, with 10 bases between the two ends. The CDR3 DNA reads as TGTGCCAGCCGGGCGGCAGCAGATACGCAGTATTTT. Its translation is CASRAAADTQYF.

The V call is TRBV6-5, the J call TRBJ2-7; D unresolved. The CDR3 covers 11 residues. Germline V gene lookup returns CDR1 MNHEY and CDR2 SVGAGI. The V and J ends lost 6 bases and 7 bases respectively, with 10 bases between them. Here the CDR3 reads CASRSTAEQYF. The DNA for the CDR3 is TGTGCCAGCAGATCCACCGCGGAGCAGTACTTC.

CDR3 loop: CAWSGGQKDQPQHF. As DNA, the CDR3 is TGTGCCTGGAGTGGGGGGCAGAAAGATCAGCCCCAGCATTTT. This chain connects TRBV30 to TRBJ1-5; tentatively, D is TRBD1 (6 bases). From germline, CDR1 is GTSNPN and CDR2 SVGIG (reference sequence). This CDR3 is 14 amino acids long. Trimming stripped 1 base from V and 5 bases from J, with 12 bases between.

This clone occurred a few times. CDR3 protein: CASSLTGLAEQFF. In DNA form, the CDR3 reads TGTGCCAGCAGCTTAACCGGCCTAGCAGAGCAGTTCTTC. The rearrangement links TRBV7-3 to TRBJ2-1, with D perhaps matching TRBD2 (5 bases). CDR1 and CDR2 (germline): SGHTA, FQGTGA. The CDR3 contains 13 residues. Trimming took off 0 bases at V and 10 bases at J, with 10 bases between the two ends.